This T cell receptor (beta chain) was obtained from a study of response to subunit inactivated influenza vaccine. Of note for this clonotype: No antigen is known for it.

One entry per CDR3 protein results from TCRdb running MiXCR on the RT-PCR reads. The sample has about 780,000 distinct CDR3 sequences, about 18% seen once; the top ten hold roughly 11%. Whole-study findings and limits: It was suggested by the authors that few new T cells are recruited by each seasonal influenza vaccination.

The ends were cut back, 7 bases at V and 7 bases at J, with 14 bases in the middle. This CDR3 has 12 residues. CDR1 SEHNR and CDR2 FQNEAQ come from the germline V gene (reference sequence). Specimen: PBMCs from blood, collected about 5 days after vaccination. This chain connects TRBV7-9 to TRBJ2-7, with D uncertain. This clonotype was obtained from a man aged 50 to 59 who received an inactivated influenza vaccine. In nucleotides, the CDR3 is TGTGCCAGCAACCGGGCTGGCCGGGAGCAGTACTTC. It is translated as CASNRAGREQYF.